This TCR beta chain is drawn from a study of cytomegalovirus exposure and HLA in healthy donors (dated by TCRdb to the late 2010s). Context from the whole study: According to an earlier analysis of several hundred of the donors, about 180 million T cells yielded roughly 110 million unique TCR beta sequences and 276 Gb of sequence data. The study combined high-throughput TCR immunosequencing, statistical association of individual TCRs with disease status, and machine learning to predict cytomegalovirus infection status. Because of strong linkage in the cohort, four or five DR-DQ haplotypes were treated as single units for association and clustering. Donor age, sex, ethnicity and CMV serostatus were collected together with the repertoire data. In the later analysis, no new phenotypic data were used to find candidate immune exposures; instead, reliance was placed on TCR beta sequences and their occurrence across donors. Of the 300 to 500 genotyped donors, roughly 80% were placed in the genetic ancestry cluster associated with self-reported Caucasian donors. Along with the roughly 670-subject first cohort, a separate validation cohort of roughly 110 different subjects was used. All discovery cohort repertoires had been generated using a single sequencing platform. The study profiled the T cell repertoires of about 640 subjects by immunosequencing and related them to cytomegalovirus serostatus. Among 300 to 450 genotyped donors of the cohort, an average of around 240,000 unique TCR beta nucleotide sequences were sequenced per donor, roughly a sixth of them non-productive. Roughly 300 gigabases of sequencing data and tens of millions of unique TCR sequences were included in an early release covering roughly 600 HLA-typed donors. The study aimed to test whether cataloging public T cell receptors could reveal signatures of past pathogen exposure. In a later analysis, previously published TCR beta repertoires from 550 to 700 donors were re-analyzed and high-resolution HLA genotyping was added so that TCR occurrence patterns could be studied. In an earlier analysis of about 590 of the donors, high-throughput TCR beta sequencing was used to judge whether each TCR beta V gene segment behaved as functional or pseudogenic. Typing coverage varied by locus: roughly 629-630 donors for A, B, C, DRB1 and DQB1; under 550 for DQA1; more than 600 for DPA1; 450 to 480 for DPB1. A later genetic analysis used genome-wide SNP genotypes for about 65% of the roughly 700 donors, treating that subset as a discovery cohort. HLA typing included class I and class II loci at four-digit resolution. The paper's findings and limits, for the study overall: A cluster of highly shared sequence variants was judged likely to be a technical artifact of the sequencing pipeline. A later analysis found that most CMV-associated TCR beta chains appeared HLA-restricted, with HLA associations seemingly driven largely by CMV exposure. Compared with equally common non-associated chains, HLA-associated TCR beta chains in a later analysis were more clonally expanded and had lower generation probabilities. Because counts were too low, about 15 rarely observed V segments, including chromosome 9 orphons, were left out of the earlier analysis of 587 of the donors. HLA typing was unavailable for some donors at each locus, so association tests used only the typed subset. In vitro tests confirmed that a few of the cytomegalovirus-associated TCR beta chains recognize cytomegalovirus antigens. In this cohort, only TCR beta chains were sequenced, and detectable features were limited by the absence of alpha or paired-chain data. Broadly in line with IMGT annotations, most TCR beta V segments showed up in productive rearrangements about 87% or about 30% of the time in an earlier analysis of several hundred of the donors. Most TCR sequences were seen in very few donors, while some public TCRs were found in many individuals. According to a later genetic analysis, donors in an Asian-associated ancestry cluster had fewer N-insertions in productive TCRs than the approximately 610-donor mean. V-gene and J-gene trimming of TCR beta chains was associated with a missense DCLRE1C variant in a later genetic analysis, and the association was replicated in an independent cohort. The study gave a list of some 150 TCR beta chains associated with cytomegalovirus. According to a later analysis, TCR association rates differed among HLA loci, with DRB1 alleles showing the most associated TCRs and HLA-C alleles showing the fewest. For the cohort, immune exposure information was limited to CMV serostatus. Cytomegalovirus status was reported to be diagnosed by the classifier with high specificity and sensitivity in both the original and validation cohorts. In a later analysis, several top co-occurrence clusters were reported to appear linked to parvovirus B19, influenza, CMV and Epstein-Barr virus. The authors suggested that the approach could potentially be generalized to other disease states and immunological phenotypes. Assigning TCR associations to individual alleles was difficult when HLA alleles, especially DR and DQ, strongly co-occurred. Because the 87-base-pair reads could not distinguish some IMGT-functional V segments, including TRBV6-2 and TRBV6-3, those segments were excluded. Correlated functional status among segregating V segments might be attributable to linkage disequilibrium, but an unknown experimental factor could not be ruled out. A further reported finding was that TCR beta sequences accurately predicted the HLA-A and HLA-B alleles for most subjects in the first cohort. A later analysis associated 15,000 to 20,000 TCR beta sequences with specific HLA alleles at a false discovery rate of 0.05. The presence/absence analyses assumed that sequencing depth was roughly uniform across donors, and that assumption may not be true.

Libraries came from the immunoSEQ multiplex PCR assay. The multiplex PCR relied on a mix of 60 forward primers for TCR Vbeta segments and 13 reverse primers for TCR Jbeta segments. Amplification of the CDR3 region of rearranged TCR beta genes was performed with a multiplex PCR assay on genomic DNA. The Illumina HiSeq System was used to sequence the amplified TCR beta libraries as 87-base-pair reads. As for how the authors treated the data: Across the roughly 700 repertoires, a later analysis counted tens of millions of unique TCR beta chains, about 10 million of which were shared by at least two donors. A nearest-neighbor algorithm error-corrected the raw reads and collapsed the reads into unique sequences, merging closely related sequences to remove PCR and sequencing errors. To assign V, D and J gene segments, CDR3 sequences were aligned to IMGT reference sequences. For a sequence to be retained, a match of at least six nucleotides to both a V gene segment and a J gene segment was required. A rearrangement counted as productive if the CDR3 had no stop codons and remained in frame with V and J, and every other rearrangement counted as non-productive. Following IMGT convention, CDR3 was defined as the stretch from the second conserved V-encoded cysteine to the conserved J-encoded phenylalanine. The earlier analysis of 500 to 600 of the donors excluded sequences that lacked an unambiguous match to a single V gene segment. In an earlier analysis of a few hundred of the donors, V segments were called functional above 56.7% productive rearrangements and were called segregating when the between-donor standard deviation exceeded 5%. A statistical classification framework was built to diagnose cytomegalovirus status from the catalog of TCR beta chain sequences. A later analysis assigned V and J genes by comparing TCR nucleotide sequences with IMGT/GENE-DB human TR gene sequences. Using the TCRdist pipeline, a later analysis assigned CDR3 sequences along with most-parsimonious VDJ recombination scenarios. In a later analysis, each TCR beta chain was defined by its CDR3 amino acid sequence together with its V-gene family, and reads without a unique V-gene family were excluded. To address suspected cross-contamination and a sequencing artifact, a later analysis removed 450 to 700 highly shared, low-generation-probability nucleotide sequences. In a later analysis, a clonal expansion index for each public chain was calculated from normalized within-repertoire ranks of inferred template counts. A later analysis computed generation probabilities with a VDJ recombination model fitted to out-of-frame rearrangements, and checked the results against IGoR. Hypergeometric tests were used in a later analysis to score TCR-TCR, TCR-HLA and TCR-CMV co-occurrence, with a repertoire-size bias correction applied to the TCR pairs. False discovery rates were estimated in a later analysis by permuting HLA or CMV assignments 20 times. A later analysis grouped co-occurring TCRs with DBSCAN, adding TCRdist sequence similarity when clustering within HLA-allele-positive subsets. Co-occurrence clustering excluded repertoires with fewer than 30,000 or more than 120,000 public chains, plus five with anomalous nucleotide sharing. TCRdb carries this immuneACCESS record with in-frame sequences only. Its versions omit some clonotypes, under half of them owing to an unresolved V gene in the studies checked, with the rest unexplained. For V, J and clone size, that table is used; D and trimming come from the DNA. The sample profile shows under 200,000 clones; 83% of them were found once. The ten largest account for over 1.5% of the sample.

Per the germline V gene, MDHEN is the CDR1 and SYDVKM is the CDR2. V lost 4 bases and J lost 6 bases; the stretch between them is 9 bases long. The cysteine opens and the phenylalanine closes a CDR3 of 12 amino acids. Only the CDR3 portion is preserved as DNA: 36 bases, with reading frame beginning at the first base. The cohort consisted of 650 to 700 healthy bone marrow donors. All cohort members were sampled while nominally healthy, although unrecorded immune exposures were likely present. The donor was CMV seropositive and belonged to the group of about 290 seropositive cohort members. Each donor provided a peripheral blood sample, and peripheral blood mononuclear cells were used for TCR beta sequencing. The Qiagen DNeasy Blood Extraction Kit was used to extract genomic DNA from the blood cell samples. Regarding this clone: Its antigen is not yet known. The input lacks base qualities; no much larger clone sits a single base away.

The chain joins TRBV28 to TRBJ1-2; tentative D gene TRBD1, with 5 bases matching. This sequence originates from a man aged 40-55 years in good health and CMV-seropositive. The sequencing input was PBMCs. The DNA sequence follows: TGTGCCAGCAGTTCCCAGGGTAATGGCTACACCTTC. Its protein reads: CASSSQGNGYTF.